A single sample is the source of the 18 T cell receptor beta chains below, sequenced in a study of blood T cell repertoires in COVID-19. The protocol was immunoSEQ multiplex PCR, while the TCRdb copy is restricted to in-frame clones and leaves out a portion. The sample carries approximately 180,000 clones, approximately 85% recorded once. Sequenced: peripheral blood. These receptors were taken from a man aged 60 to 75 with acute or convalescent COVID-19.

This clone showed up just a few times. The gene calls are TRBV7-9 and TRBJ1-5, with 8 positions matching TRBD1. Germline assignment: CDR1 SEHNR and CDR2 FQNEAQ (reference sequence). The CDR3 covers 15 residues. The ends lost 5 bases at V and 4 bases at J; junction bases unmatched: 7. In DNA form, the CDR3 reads TGTGCCAGCAGCGACGGACAGGGCCAGAATCAGCCCCAGCATTTT. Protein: CASSDGQGQNQPQHF. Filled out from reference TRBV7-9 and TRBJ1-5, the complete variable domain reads DTGVSQNPRHKITKRGQNVTFRCDPISEHNRLYWYRQTLGQGPEFLTYFQNEAQLEKSRLLSDRFSAERPKGSFSTLEIQRTEQGDSAMYLCASSDGQGQNQPQHFGDGTRLSIL.

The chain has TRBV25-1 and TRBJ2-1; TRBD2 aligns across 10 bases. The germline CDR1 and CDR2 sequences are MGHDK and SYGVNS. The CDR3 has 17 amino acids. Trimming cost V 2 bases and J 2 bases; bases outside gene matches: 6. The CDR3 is CASSERILAGTYNEQFF. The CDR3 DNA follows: TGTGCCAGCAGTGAACGGATACTAGCGGGGACCTACAATGAGCAGTTCTTC. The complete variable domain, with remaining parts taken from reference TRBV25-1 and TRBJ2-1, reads EADIYQTPRYLVIGTGKKITLECSQTMGHDKMYWYQQDPGMELHLIHYSYGVNSTEKGDLSSESTVSRIRTEHFPLTLESARPSHTSQYLCASSERILAGTYNEQFFGPGTRLTVL.

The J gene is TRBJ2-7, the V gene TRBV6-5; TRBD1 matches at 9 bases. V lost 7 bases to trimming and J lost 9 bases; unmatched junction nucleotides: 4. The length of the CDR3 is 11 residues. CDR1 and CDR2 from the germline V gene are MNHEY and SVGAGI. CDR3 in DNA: TGTGCCAGCACCGGACAGGGGTTGCAGTACTTC. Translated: CASTGQGLQYF.

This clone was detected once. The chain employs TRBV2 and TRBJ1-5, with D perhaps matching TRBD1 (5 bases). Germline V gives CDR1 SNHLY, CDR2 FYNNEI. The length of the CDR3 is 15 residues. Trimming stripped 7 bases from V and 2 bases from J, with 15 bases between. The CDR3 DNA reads TGTGCCAGCACTTCCCCGGGGGGTGGCAATCAGCCCCAGCATTTT. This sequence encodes CASTSPGGGNQPQHF.

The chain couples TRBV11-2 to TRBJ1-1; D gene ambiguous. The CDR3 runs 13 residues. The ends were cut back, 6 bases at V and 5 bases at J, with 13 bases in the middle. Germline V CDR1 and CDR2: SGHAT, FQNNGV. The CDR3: CASSSGLWTEAFF. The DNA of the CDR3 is TGTGCCAGCAGTTCCGGGTTATGGACTGAAGCTTTCTTT.

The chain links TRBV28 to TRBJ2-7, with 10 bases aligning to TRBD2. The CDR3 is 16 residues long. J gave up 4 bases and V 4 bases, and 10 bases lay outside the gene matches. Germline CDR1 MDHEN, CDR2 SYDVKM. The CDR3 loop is CASSSGASGSRYEQYF. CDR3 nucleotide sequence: TGTGCCAGCAGTTCCGGCGCTAGCGGGAGTAGGTACGAGCAGTACTTC. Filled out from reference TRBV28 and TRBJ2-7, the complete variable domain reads DVKVTQSSRYLVKRTGEKVFLECVQDMDHENMFWYRQDPGLGLRLIYFSYDVKMKEKGDIPEGYSVSREKKERFSLILESASTNQTSMYLCASSSGASGSRYEQYFGPGTRLTVT.

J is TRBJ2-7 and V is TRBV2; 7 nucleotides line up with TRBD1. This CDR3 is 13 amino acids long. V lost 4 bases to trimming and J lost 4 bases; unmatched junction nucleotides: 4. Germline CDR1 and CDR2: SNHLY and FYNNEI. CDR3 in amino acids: CASSVQGRYEQYF. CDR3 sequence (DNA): TGTGCCAGCAGTGTACAGGGGCGGTACGAGCAGTACTTC.

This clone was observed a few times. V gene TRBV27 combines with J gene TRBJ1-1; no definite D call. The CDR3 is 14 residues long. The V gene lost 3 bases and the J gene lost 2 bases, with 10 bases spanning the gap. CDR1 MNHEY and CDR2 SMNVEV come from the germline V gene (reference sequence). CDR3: CASSLTIINTEAFF. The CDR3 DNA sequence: TGTGCCAGCAGTTTGACTATTATAAACACTGAAGCTTTCTTT.

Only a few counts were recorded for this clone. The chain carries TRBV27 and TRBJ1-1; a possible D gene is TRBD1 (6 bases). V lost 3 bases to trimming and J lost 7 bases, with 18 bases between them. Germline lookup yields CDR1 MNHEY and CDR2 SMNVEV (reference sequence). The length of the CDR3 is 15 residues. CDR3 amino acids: CASSFVDRPSGEAFF. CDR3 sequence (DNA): TGTGCCAGCAGTTTTGTCGACAGGCCTTCTGGTGAAGCTTTCTTT.

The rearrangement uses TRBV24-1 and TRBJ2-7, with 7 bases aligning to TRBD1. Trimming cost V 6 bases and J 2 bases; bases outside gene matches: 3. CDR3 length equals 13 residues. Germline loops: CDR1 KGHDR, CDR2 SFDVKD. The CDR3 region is CATSRTGTYEQYF. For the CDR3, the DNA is TGTGCCACCAGTCGGACAGGAACCTACGAGCAGTACTTC.

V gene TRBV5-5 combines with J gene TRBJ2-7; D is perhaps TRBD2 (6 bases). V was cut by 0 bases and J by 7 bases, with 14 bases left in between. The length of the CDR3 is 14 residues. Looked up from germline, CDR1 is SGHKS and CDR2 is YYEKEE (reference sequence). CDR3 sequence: CASSLGTTWGEQYF. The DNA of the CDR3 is TGTGCCAGCAGCTTGGGGACTACTTGGGGAGAGCAGTACTTC.

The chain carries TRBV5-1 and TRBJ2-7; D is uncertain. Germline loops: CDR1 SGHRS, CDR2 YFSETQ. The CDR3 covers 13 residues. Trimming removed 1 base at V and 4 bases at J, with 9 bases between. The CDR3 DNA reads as TGCGCCAGCAGCTTGCAAGTGAGATACGAGCAGTACTTC. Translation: CASSLQVRYEQYF.

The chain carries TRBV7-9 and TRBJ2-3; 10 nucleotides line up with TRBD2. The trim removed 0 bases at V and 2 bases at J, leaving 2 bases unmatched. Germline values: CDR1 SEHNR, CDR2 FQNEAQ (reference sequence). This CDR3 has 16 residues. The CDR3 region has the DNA TGTGCCAGCAGCTTAGCTGGACTAGCGGACACAGATACGCAGTATTTT. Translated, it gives CASSLAGLADTDTQYF. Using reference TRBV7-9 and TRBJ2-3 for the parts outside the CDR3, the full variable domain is DTGVSQNPRHKITKRGQNVTFRCDPISEHNRLYWYRQTLGQGPEFLTYFQNEAQLEKSRLLSDRFSAERPKGSFSTLEIQRTEQGDSAMYLCASSLAGLADTDTQYFGPGTRLTVL.

Written as DNA, the CDR3 is TGTGCCAGCAGCCTAAGGGAACTAGACGAAAAACTGTTTTTT. Translation gives CASSLRELDEKLFF. J is TRBJ1-4 and V is TRBV7-8; the D is unclear. Germline-derived CDR1 and CDR2 are SGHVS and FQNEAQ. The CDR3 totals 14 residues. Trimming removed 5 bases from V and 8 bases from J, with 15 bases in between.

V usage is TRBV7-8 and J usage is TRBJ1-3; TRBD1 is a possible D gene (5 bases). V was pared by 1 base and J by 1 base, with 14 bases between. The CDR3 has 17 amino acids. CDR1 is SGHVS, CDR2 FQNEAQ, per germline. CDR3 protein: CASSLVHPGGSGNTIYF. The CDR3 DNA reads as TGTGCCAGCAGCTTAGTTCATCCGGGGGGTTCTGGAAACACCATATATTTT. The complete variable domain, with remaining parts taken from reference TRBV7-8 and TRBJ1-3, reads GAGVSQSPRYKVAKRGQDVALRCDPISGHVSLFWYQQALGQGPEFLTYFQNEAQLDKSGLPSDRFFAERPEGSVSTLKIQRTQQEDSAVYLCASSLVHPGGSGNTIYFGEGSWLTVV.

CDR3: CASSFSGTSGNQGSYNEQFF. In DNA, the CDR3 is TGTGCCAGCAGCTTTTCCGGGACTAGCGGGAACCAAGGCTCCTACAATGAGCAGTTCTTC. V usage is TRBV7-3 and J usage is TRBJ2-1, with 13 bases matching TRBD2. CDR1 and CDR2 from the germline V gene are SGHTA and FQGTGA. This CDR3 region has 20 residues. With V trimmed by 3 bases and J by 0 bases, 11 bases remained unmatched.

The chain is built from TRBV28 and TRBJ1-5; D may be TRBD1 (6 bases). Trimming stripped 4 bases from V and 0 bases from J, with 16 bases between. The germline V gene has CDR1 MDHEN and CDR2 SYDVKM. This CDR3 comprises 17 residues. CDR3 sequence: CASSSKTGSYSNQPQHF. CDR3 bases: TGTGCCAGCAGTTCTAAAACAGGGAGTTATAGCAATCAGCCCCAGCATTTT.

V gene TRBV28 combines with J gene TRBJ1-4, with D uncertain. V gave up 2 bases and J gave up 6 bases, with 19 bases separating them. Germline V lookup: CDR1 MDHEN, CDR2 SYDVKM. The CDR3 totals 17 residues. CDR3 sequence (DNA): TGTGCCAGCAGTTTAGCACTCAGAACAGCCCGAGATGAAAAACTGTTTTTT. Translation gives CASSLALRTARDEKLFF.